This entry lists 25 T cell receptor beta chains sequenced from one sample in a study of graft-versus-host responses after intestinal transplantation. TCRdb keeps only in-frame clones here, not all; method: immunoSEQ multiplex PCR. Counted here are approximately 39,000 clones, approximately 93% occurring once; the ten biggest clones make up 0.22%. Their recognized antigens are unknown. Sequencing was performed on unstimulated CD4+ T cells sorted from spleen or lymph node cells, taken before transplant. These receptors were taken from a human donor who was the organ donor for an intestinal transplant.

The gene calls are TRBV6-5 and TRBJ1-6, with unresolved D. CDR3 length: 15 residues. Per germline, CDR1 MNHEY and CDR2 SVGAGI. Trimming removed 0 bases from V and 3 bases from J, with 6 bases in between. The DNA of the CDR3 is TGTGCCAGCAGTTACTCAGGATTCTATAATTCACCCCTCCACTTT. Residues: CASSYSGFYNSPLHF.

The V call is TRBV11-3, the J call TRBJ2-1; a weak D match, TRBD2 (6 bases). CDR3 length: 14 amino acids. The V end lost 1 base, the J end lost 7 bases, and 11 bases lay between the germline ends. In germline, CDR1 is SGHNT, CDR2 YENEEA. The CDR3 DNA sequence: TGTGCCAGCAGCTTAGGGCGGGGTGAAAATGAGCAGTTCTTC. This gives the protein CASSLGRGENEQFF.

V gene TRBV6-5 combines with J gene TRBJ1-6, with D perhaps TRBD1 (5 bases). CDR3 length: 11 residues. Trimming stripped 8 bases from V and 8 bases from J, with 7 bases between. CDR1 is MNHEY and CDR2 is SVGAGI in the germline V gene. The CDR3 spells CASRGDSPLHF. The DNA for the CDR3 is TGTGCCAGCCGGGGCGATTCACCCCTCCACTTT.

The chain carries TRBV7-2 and TRBJ2-4, with D perhaps matching TRBD2 (7 bases). The V and J ends lost 2 bases and 2 bases respectively, with 16 bases between them. The CDR3 is 17 residues long. Per the germline V gene, CDR1 is SGHTA and CDR2 is FQGNSA. The CDR3 DNA reads TGTGCCAGCAGCTTAATGTCGGGGGGCGGCCCCAAAAACATTCAGTACTTC. Translated: CASSLMSGGGPKNIQYF. The full variable domain, with the rest looked up from reference TRBV7-2 and TRBJ2-4, is GAGVSQSPSNKVTEKGKDVELRCDPISGHTALYWYRQSLGQGLEFLIYFQGNSAPDKSGLPSDRFSAERTGGSVSTLTIQRTQQEDSAVYLCASSLMSGGGPKNIQYFGAGTRLSVL.

J is TRBJ1-5 and V is TRBV28; the match to TRBD1 covers 7 bases. The V segment lost 6 bases and the J segment 4 bases; nucleotides outside the gene matches: 15. This CDR3 contains 17 residues. Looked up from germline, CDR1 is MDHEN and CDR2 is SYDVKM. The CDR3 loop reads CASSSLVGIQGNQPQHF. The CDR3 coding sequence is TGTGCCAGCAGCTCTTTAGTTGGGATACAGGGGAATCAGCCCCAGCATTTT.

The V call is TRBV5-1, the J call TRBJ2-5; D is perhaps TRBD1 (5 bases). V dropped 4 bases and J dropped 5 bases, with 12 bases sitting between them. Germline CDR1 SGHRS, CDR2 YFSETQ. The CDR3 contains 13 residues. The CDR3 reads CASSTQGGETQYF. The CDR3 DNA reads TGCGCCAGCAGCACCCAGGGTGGGGAGACCCAGTACTTC. The full variable domain, in which reference TRBV5-1 and TRBJ2-5 provide the parts outside the CDR3, is KAGVTQTPRYLIKTRGQQVTLSCSPISGHRSVSWYQQTPGQGLQFLFEYFSETQRNKGNFPGRFSGRQFSNSRSEMNVSTLELGDSALYLCASSTQGGETQYFGPGTRLLVL.

The chain employs TRBV7-9 and TRBJ2-1, with TRBD1 matching over 10 bases. The V gene's germline CDR1 is SEHNR and CDR2 FQNEAQ (reference sequence). The CDR3 covers 15 residues. Trimming took 7 bases from V and 4 from J; bases not matched to a gene: 7. The CDR3 sequence: CASNQGTGAYNEQFF. DNA of the CDR3: TGTGCCAGCAACCAAGGGACAGGGGCGTACAATGAGCAGTTCTTC. Drawing the rest from reference TRBV7-9 and TRBJ2-1, the complete variable domain is DTGVSQNPRHKITKRGQNVTFRCDPISEHNRLYWYRQTLGQGPEFLTYFQNEAQLEKSRLLSDRFSAERPKGSFSTLEIQRTEQGDSAMYLCASNQGTGAYNEQFFGPGTRLTVL.

The rearrangement uses TRBV7-9 and TRBJ1-2, with D possibly TRBD1 on 6 matching bases. V was clipped by 5 bases and J by 7 bases, with 23 bases between them. CDR1 and CDR2 (germline): SEHNR, FQNEAQ (reference sequence). CDR3 length equals 16 residues. The CDR3 loop reads CASSARYPGAPLGYTF. The CDR3, as DNA: TGTGCCAGCAGCGCCCGCTATCCGGGGGCACCGCTTGGCTACACCTTC.

As to this clone: This sample also contains other DNA sequences that code for the same CDR3. The chain employs TRBV14 and TRBJ1-2, with no clear D. Germline CDR1 is SGHDN and CDR2 is FVKESK. The CDR3 sequence is 12 residues long. V gave up 2 bases and J gave up 6 bases, with 7 bases separating them. The CDR3 is CASSQRGHGYTF. CDR3 DNA: TGTGCCAGCAGCCAAAGAGGACATGGCTACACCTTC.

The CDR3 bases are TGTGCCAGCAGCTTACAGGAAAATTCACCCCTCCACTTT. It translates to CASSLQENSPLHF. The chain joins TRBV7-2 to TRBJ1-6; D not resolved. The length of the CDR3 is 13 residues. V dropped 2 bases and J dropped 7 bases, with 6 bases sitting between them. CDR1 and CDR2 from the germline V gene are SGHTA and FQGNSA.

The V call is TRBV5-4, the J call TRBJ2-7, with D perhaps matching TRBD1 (6 bases). Germline CDR1 SGHNT, CDR2 YYREEE (reference sequence). The length of the CDR3 is 14 residues. Trimming pared 3 bases from V and 2 bases from J, leaving 12 bases between. The CDR3 sequence: CASSSPTGPYEQYF. The DNA of the CDR3 is TGTGCCAGCAGCTCGCCGACAGGTCCCTACGAGCAGTACTTC. The full variable domain, its missing parts supplied by reference TRBV5-4 and TRBJ2-7, is ETGVTQSPTHLIKTRGQQVTLRCSSQSGHNTVSWYQQALGQGPQFIFQYYREEENGRGNFPPRFSGLQFPNYSSELNVNALELDDSALYLCASSSPTGPYEQYFGPGTRLTVT.

The chain combines TRBV11-2 with TRBJ2-5, with 9 bases lining up with TRBD2. V lost 5 bases to trimming and J lost 1 base; unmatched junction nucleotides: 8. This CDR3 region has 16 residues. Germline values: CDR1 SGHAT, CDR2 FQNNGV. CDR3 nucleotides: TGTGCCAGCAGCCCTCACGGGACTAGCCTCCAAGAGACCCAGTACTTC. It yields the protein CASSPHGTSLQETQYF.

This chain links TRBV20-1 with TRBJ1-1; D gene unclear. Germline V gene data show CDR1 as DFQATT and CDR2 as SNEGSKA (reference sequence). The CDR3 has 11 amino acids. The V end lost 4 bases, the J end lost 0 bases, and 3 bases lay between the germline ends. CDR3 amino acids: CSATMNTEAFF. As DNA, the CDR3 is TGCAGTGCTACAATGAACACTGAAGCTTTCTTT.

The chain uses TRBV4-1 and TRBJ2-1, with 10 bases aligning to TRBD2. In germline, CDR1 is MGHRA, CDR2 YSYEKL. V lost 3 bases and J lost 7; bases outside the gene matches: 9. This CDR3 is 16 amino acids long. CDR3 sequence: CASSQHLAGVVNEQFF. CDR3 bases: TGCGCCAGCAGCCAGCACCTAGCGGGGGTAGTGAATGAGCAGTTCTTC.

The gene calls are TRBV10-3 and TRBJ2-1; unclear D gene. Trimming removed 2 bases at V and 7 bases at J, with 9 bases between. The CDR3 spans 13 residues. Germline V lookup: CDR1 ENHRY, CDR2 SYGVKD. The CDR3 loop is CAISEALWNEQFF. The CDR3 coding sequence is TGTGCCATCAGTGAGGCTCTTTGGAATGAGCAGTTCTTC.

V usage is TRBV2 and J usage is TRBJ2-3; D call uncertain. The V end lost 7 bases, the J end lost 0 bases, and 23 bases lay between the germline ends. The CDR3 has 18 residues. The germline gives CDR1 SNHLY, CDR2 FYNNEI. CDR3 amino acids: CASTLGSTPGFSTDTQYF. The CDR3 DNA follows: TGTGCCAGCACCCTGGGGTCAACCCCTGGGTTCAGCACAGATACGCAGTATTTT. Full variable domain (remainder filled in from reference TRBV2 and TRBJ2-3): EPEVTQTPSHQVTQMGQEVILRCVPISNHLYFYWYRQILGQKVEFLVSFYNNEISEKSEIFDDQFSVERPDGSNFTLKIRSTKLEDSAMYFCASTLGSTPGFSTDTQYFGPGTRLTVL.

This chain uses TRBV7-3 with TRBJ2-3; 11 nucleotides match TRBD2. Germline V gives CDR1 SGHTA, CDR2 FQGTGA. The CDR3 runs to 14 residues. After removal of 4 bases from V and 6 bases from J, the junction contained 3 bases not matched to a gene. This CDR3 reads CASSSGLAADTQYF. The CDR3 DNA sequence: TGTGCCAGCAGCTCGGGACTAGCGGCCGATACGCAGTATTTT.

For the CDR3, the DNA is TGTGCCAGCTCACCCATGACAGGGTACGAGCAGTACTTC. It encodes CASSPMTGYEQYF. The chain combines TRBV18 with TRBJ2-7; the match to TRBD1 covers 7 bases. The germline CDR1 and CDR2 sequences are KGHSH and LQKENI. The CDR3 spans 13 residues. With 3 bases clipped from V and 4 bases from J, the junction kept 3 bases outside the gene matches.

The V call is TRBV4-3, the J call TRBJ2-2; D might be TRBD2 (5 bases). V dropped 1 base and J dropped 3 bases, with 12 bases sitting between them. The CDR3 is 16 residues long. Germline V gives CDR1 LGHNA, CDR2 YSLEER. The CDR3 nucleotides are TGCGCCAGCAGCCAAGTCGGACTTTGGGACACCGGGGAGCTGTTTTTT. Its protein product is CASSQVGLWDTGELFF.

The chain carries TRBV18 and TRBJ1-1; D uncertain. This CDR3 has 13 residues. Germline CDR1 is KGHSH and CDR2 is LQKENI. V lost 8 bases and J 6 bases, leaving 16 bases between the germline ends. CDR3 protein: CASTTQDSAEAFF. The CDR3 DNA sequence: TGTGCCAGCACGACCCAAGATAGCGCTGAAGCTTTCTTT.

The genes are TRBV28 and TRBJ2-1; the match to TRBD2 covers 8 bases. CDR3 length equals 15 residues. Unmatched junction bases numbered 6, after V lost 5 bases and J lost 3 bases. Germline CDR1 reads MDHEN; CDR2 reads SYDVKM. The CDR3 bases are TGTGCCAGCAGTACGGGGGGGCGGGTCTACAATGAGCAGTTCTTC. It is translated as CASSTGGRVYNEQFF.

This chain uses TRBV5-1 with TRBJ2-1, with D perhaps being TRBD1 or TRBD2 (7 bases each). This CDR3 has 16 amino acids. The V and J ends lost 0 bases and 1 base respectively, with 11 bases between them. Germline CDR1 and CDR2: SGHRS and YFSETQ. CDR3 sequence (DNA): TGCGCCAGCAGCTTGGCAGGGGGGGGGTCCTACAATGAGCAGTTCTTC. Translation: CASSLAGGGSYNEQFF.

The rearrangement links TRBV6-1 to TRBJ2-5; 10 nucleotides agree with TRBD2. The last part of the DNA fits TRBJ2-7 better; the J call may be wrong. The V gene's germline CDR1 is MNHNS and CDR2 SASEGT. The CDR3 covers 14 residues. DNA for the CDR3: TGTGCCACCGCCAAAGCGGGGGGGCCCTACGAGCAGTACTTC. Translation gives CATAKAGGPYEQYF.

This clone was detected only once. This chain connects TRBV10-3 to TRBJ2-7; TRBD1 aligns across 10 bases. The CDR3 runs to 18 residues. The junction had 13 bases not matched to a gene; V was cut back by 4 bases and J by 1 base. Germline V gene lookup returns CDR1 ENHRY and CDR2 SYGVKD. This CDR3 reads CAISVGVPGQGPSYEQYF. The DNA of the CDR3 is TGTGCCATCAGTGTGGGGGTCCCGGGACAGGGGCCATCCTACGAGCAGTACTTC.

This sequence joins TRBV5-5 and TRBJ2-5, with 16 nucleotides matching TRBD2. Germline CDR1 reads SGHKS; CDR2 reads YYEKEE (reference sequence). CDR3 length: 17 amino acids. V lost 4 bases, J lost 5 bases, and 8 bases stayed unmatched. The CDR3 is CASSQGLAGGPGETQYF. The CDR3 DNA reads TGTGCCAGCAGCCAGGGACTAGCGGGGGGGCCCGGGGAGACCCAGTACTTC.